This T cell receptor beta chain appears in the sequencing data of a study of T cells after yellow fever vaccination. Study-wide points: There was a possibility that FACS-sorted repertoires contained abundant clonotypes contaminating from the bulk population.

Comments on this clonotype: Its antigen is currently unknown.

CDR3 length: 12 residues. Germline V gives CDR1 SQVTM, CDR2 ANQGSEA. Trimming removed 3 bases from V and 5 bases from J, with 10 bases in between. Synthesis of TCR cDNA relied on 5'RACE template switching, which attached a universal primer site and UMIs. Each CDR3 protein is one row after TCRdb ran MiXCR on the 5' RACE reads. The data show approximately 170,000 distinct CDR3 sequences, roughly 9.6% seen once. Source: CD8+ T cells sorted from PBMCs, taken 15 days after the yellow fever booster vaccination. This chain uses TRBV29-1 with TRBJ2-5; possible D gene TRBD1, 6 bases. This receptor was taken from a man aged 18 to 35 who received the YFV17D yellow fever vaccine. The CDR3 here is CSVEQGLETQYF. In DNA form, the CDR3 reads TGCAGCGTTGAGCAGGGGTTGGAGACCCAGTACTTC.